The present entry profiles one TCR beta chain with its context. The target antigen is unknown. This entry comes from a study of shared clonotypes between healthy human individuals. Study context: The study enrolled a couple of women and three men aged 18 to 49. Study-wide results and limits: Compared with clonotypes that all four donors shared, non-shared clonotypes had lower generation probabilities. Across subsets, estimated richness was generally greater for naive than for memory populations.

Germline values: CDR1 SGHTA, CDR2 FQGTGA. Trimming pared 3 bases from V and 2 bases from J, leaving 5 bases between. The CDR3 runs to 13 residues. Profiling relied on immunoSEQ multiplex PCR, and the TCRdb table lists in-frame clones only, not all of them. The data contain about 1.1 million clones, 60% to 80% of them singletons. Sequencing was carried out using memory CD4+ T cells from PBMCs. Described subset: CD45RA-negative fraction. This TCR came from a man between 18 and 29 years old in good health. Some clones in this sample may be carry-over from other donors' samples. V and J are TRBV7-3 and TRBJ1-5; D is uncertain. CDR3 DNA sequence: TGTGCCAGCAGCTTCGGCGGCAATCAGCCCCAGCATTTT. Translated: CASSFGGNQPQHF.